This T cell receptor beta chain was recovered during a study of Graves' ophthalmopathy and Graves' hyperthyroidism. In regard to this clonotype: This clone may be a read error of a much larger clone one base away.

The study amplified TCR beta CDR3 regions using RNA transcripts. Amplification began with first-round RT-PCR using HTBI primers, then second-round multiplex PCR was performed. Each CDR3 protein is one row after TCRdb ran MiXCR on the multiplex PCR reads. The sample lists about 620,000 distinct CDR3 sequences, 22% occurring once. V lost 5 bases to trimming and J lost 10 bases; unmatched junction nucleotides: 8. The CDR3 totals 12 residues. Germline V lookup: CDR1 DFQATT, CDR2 SNEGSKA (reference sequence). This clonotype was sampled from a woman aged 18-35 years with stable Graves' hyperthyroidism. Some clones in this sample may be carry-over from other donors' samples. The chain employs TRBV20-1 and TRBJ1-5; 7 nucleotides agree with TRBD1. Sequenced sample: peripheral blood. CDR3 sequence (DNA): TGCAGTGCTTACAGGGGTGGACATCCCCAGCATTTT. Amino acids: CSAYRGGHPQHF.